A selection of T cell receptor beta chains follows, all from one sample in a study of beta chain features in type 1 diabetes. TCRdb's table, derived via immunoSEQ multiplex PCR, lists solely in-frame clones and lacks some. In the table there are roughly 240,000 clones, around 68% of which are singletons. Sequencing was carried out using naive CD4+ T cells from blood. The receptors stem from a man aged 25 to 40 in good health. The CDR3 runs from the conserved cysteine through the conserved F or W. A D gene is named only where the DNA matches it firmly. Only some rows state a clone size, as once, few, many or a class for expanded clones.

clone_size,cdr3_length,v_call,j_call,d_call,cdr3_nt,cdr3_aa
once,15,TRBV5-4,TRBJ2-7,-,TGTGCCAGCAGCTTGCAGGGCGGATCGACCTACGAGCAGTACTTC,CASSLQGGSTYEQYF
-,14,TRBV7-9,TRBJ2-7,TRBD2,TGTGCCAGCAGCTTTAGCGGGGGAAGTTACGAGCAGTACTTC,CASSFSGGSYEQYF
few,13,TRBV5-1,TRBJ2-5,-,TGCGCCAGCAGCTTCACTCTCCAAGAGACCCAGTACTTC,CASSFTLQETQYF
-,13,TRBV6-5,TRBJ1-2,-,TGTGCCAGCAGCCCCAGGGAGAACTATGGCTACACCTTC,CASSPRENYGYTF
-,13,TRBV25-1,TRBJ1-4,-,TGTGCCAGCAGGCAAAGCCTCAATGAAAAACTGTTTTTT,CASRQSLNEKLFF
once,14,TRBV5-1,TRBJ2-5,-,TGCGCCAGTCGTCACGGAGGGACGGGGGAGACCCAGTACTTC,CASRHGGTGETQYF
-,15,TRBV2,TRBJ2-5,TRBD2,TGTGCCAGCAGCCTAGCGGGAGGGAGCCGGGAGACCCAGTACTTC,CASSLAGGSRETQYF
-,14,TRBV16,TRBJ1-1,-,TGTGCCAGCAGCCCACTAGGGGGGAGCACTGAAGCTTTCTTT,CASSPLGGSTEAFF
few,14,TRBV13,TRBJ2-5,-,TGTGCCAGCACCCAATCCGGAGGGGTAGAGACCCAGTACTTC,CASTQSGGVETQYF
few,14,TRBV4-1,TRBJ2-1,-,TGCGCCAGCAGCCAAAAGGACTCCTACAATGAGCAGTTCTTC,CASSQKDSYNEQFF
-,14,TRBV7-2,TRBJ1-1,-,TGTGCCAGCAGCTTAGCGTGGGCGAACACTGAAGCTTTCTTT,CASSLAWANTEAFF
-,11,TRBV27,TRBJ2-7,TRBD2,TGTGCCAGCCGGGGGGATTACGAGCAGTACTTC,CASRGDYEQYF
once,14,TRBV6-5,TRBJ2-1,TRBD1,TGTGCCAGCAAACCCGGGACAGGGAGAGGTGAGCAGTTCTTC,CASKPGTGRGEQFF
few,12,TRBV2,TRBJ1-1,-,TGTGCCAGCCAAGATTCCGGGACAGAAGCTTTCTTT,CASQDSGTEAFF
once,14,TRBV7-9,TRBJ2-7,-,TGTACCAGCAGGCCCAGCCACACCTTTTTGGGGCAGTACTTC,CTSRPSHTFLGQYF
-,12,TRBV30,TRBJ1-6,-,TGTGCCTGGAGTCCGGCGGGTTCACCCCTCCACTTT,CAWSPAGSPLHF
-,13,TRBV30,TRBJ1-5,-,TGTGCCTGGAGTGCGGGGGGCTACCAGCCCCAGCATTTT,CAWSAGGYQPQHF
-,16,TRBV7-7,TRBJ2-5,TRBD2,TGTGCCAGCAGCACCGGACTAGCGGGAGCGGGAGAGACCCAGTACTTC,CASSTGLAGAGETQYF
-,10,TRBV27,TRBJ2-5,-,TGTGCCAGTGGGCTGGAGACCCAGTACTTC,CASGLETQYF